Listed below are T cell receptor beta chains from one sample, sequenced in a study of siplizumab effects on memory and regulatory T cells. TCRdb keeps only in-frame clones here, not all; method: immunoSEQ multiplex PCR. The top ten hold 1.7% of the sample, which has tens of thousands of clones, about 87% seen once. The sample consisted of Tregs sorted from blood. Every receptor here comes from a human donor in good health. The CDR3 runs from the conserved cysteine through the conserved F or W. D genes are given only for firm matches. For some rows the clone size is stated as once, few or many, or as a class when expanded; others skip it.

v_call	clone_size	d_call	j_call	cdr3_aa	cdr3_nt
TRBV28	NA	TRBD1	TRBJ2-7	CASSSTGLINEQYF	TGTGCCAGCAGTTCGACAGGGTTGATCAACGAGCAGTACTTC
TRBV20-1	NA	NA	TRBJ2-7	CSARIDYEQYF	TGCAGTGCTAGGATAGACTACGAGCAGTACTTC
TRBV6-5	once	NA	TRBJ2-1	CASSYLSEQFF	TGTGCCAGCAGTTATCTGTCAGAGCAGTTCTTC
TRBV19	NA	NA	TRBJ2-7	CASSGGNGQYF	TGTGCCAGTTCTGGCGGAAACGGGCAGTACTTC
TRBV6-1	few	TRBD1	TRBJ1-5	CASRETGDQPQHF	TGTGCCAGCAGGGAGACAGGGGATCAGCCCCAGCATTTT
TRBV10-3	NA	NA	TRBJ2-3	CAISESSYTDTQYF	TGTGCCATCAGTGAATCTAGCTACACAGATACGCAGTATTTT
TRBV5-1	NA	TRBD2	TRBJ2-1	CASSLGTLAGISYNEQFF	TGCGCCAGCAGCTTGGGCACCTTAGCGGGAATCTCCTACAATGAGCAGTTCTTC
TRBV19	NA	NA	TRBJ1-5	CASTPNRVGNQPQHF	TGTGCCAGCACTCCTAACAGGGTTGGCAATCAGCCCCAGCATTTT
TRBV19	NA	TRBD1	TRBJ1-5	CASNKRDRSNQPQHF	TGTGCCAGTAATAAGAGGGACAGAAGCAATCAGCCCCAGCATTTT
TRBV18	NA	NA	TRBJ1-1	CASSPTWDSEAFF	TGTGCCAGCTCACCAACGTGGGACTCAGAAGCTTTCTTT
TRBV7-2	NA	NA	TRBJ2-7	CASSPNPYEQYF	TGTGCCAGCTCTCCTAATCCCTACGAGCAGTACTTC
TRBV5-4	once	TRBD2	TRBJ2-3	CASSLLRGTDTQYF	TGTGCCAGCAGCTTGTTGCGGGGGACAGATACGCAGTATTTT
TRBV12-5	NA	NA	TRBJ2-2	CASGLARQPGELFF	TGTGCTAGTGGTTTGGCCCGACAGCCCGGGGAGCTGTTTTTT
TRBV6-5	NA	NA	TRBJ1-1	CASRPHKGTEAFF	TGTGCCAGCAGACCCCATAAGGGCACTGAAGCTTTCTTT
TRBV7-3	once	TRBD2	TRBJ2-2	CASSSKSGSNTGELFF	TGTGCCAGCAGCTCTAAGAGCGGGAGCAACACCGGGGAGCTGTTTTTT
TRBV10-3	NA	NA	TRBJ2-7	CAISDRRGAIGYEQYF	TGTGCCATCAGTGATAGGAGGGGGGCGATCGGCTACGAGCAGTACTTC
TRBV5-5	NA	NA	TRBJ1-1	CASSQTGFTEAFF	TGTGCCAGCAGCCAGACAGGATTTACTGAAGCTTTCTTT
TRBV6-1	NA	TRBD1	TRBJ2-3	CASSTGDRGSDTQYF	TGTGCCAGCTCTACAGGGGACAGAGGATCAGATACGCAGTATTTT
TRBV2	NA	NA	TRBJ2-3	CASTKSGLVEDTQYF	TGTGCCAGCACCAAAAGTGGGCTAGTGGAAGATACGCAGTATTTT
TRBV6-1	NA	NA	TRBJ2-5	CASSEYEQYF	TGTGCCAGCAGTGAATATGAGCAGTACTTC
TRBV19	once	NA	TRBJ2-2	CATQGVGNTGELFF	TGTGCCACTCAAGGGGTAGGAAACACCGGGGAGCTGTTTTTT
TRBV4-2	NA	NA	TRBJ1-1	CASSQGRGAVNTEAFF	TGTGCCAGCAGCCAAGGTCGGGGGGCGGTGAACACTGAAGCTTTCTTT
TRBV5-3	NA	TRBD1	TRBJ2-7	CARSSRDRGDHEQYF	TGTGCCAGAAGCTCCCGGGACAGGGGGGACCACGAGCAGTACTTC
TRBV5-1	NA	NA	TRBJ2-3	CASSFFAAGETDTQYF	TGCGCCAGCAGCTTCTTTGCGGCCGGGGAGACAGATACGCAGTATTTT
TRBV29-1	NA	NA	TRBJ1-1	CSVEDLGIRNTEAFF	TGCAGCGTTGAAGATTTAGGGATTCGAAACACTGAAGCTTTCTTT
TRBV9	NA	NA	TRBJ2-3	CASSNRDFSDTQYF	TGTGCCAGCAGCAACCGGGATTTCTCAGATACGCAGTATTTT
TRBV7-2	NA	NA	TRBJ1-5	CASSLGVNQPQHF	TGTGCCAGCAGCTTAGGGGTCAATCAGCCCCAGCATTTT
TRBV6-1	once	TRBD2	TRBJ2-5	CASSEAVAGGWETQYF	TGTGCCAGCAGTGAGGCTGTAGCGGGAGGATGGGAGACCCAGTACTTC
TRBV2	NA	NA	TRBJ2-1	CASSQGKSSYNEQFF	TGTGCCAGCAGTCAAGGGAAGAGCTCCTACAATGAGCAGTTCTTC
TRBV5-1	NA	NA	TRBJ2-7	CASSPLRAYEQYF	TGCGCCAGCAGCCCCCTAAGGGCCTACGAGCAGTACTTC
TRBV19	NA	NA	TRBJ1-1	CASTSAGSTEAFF	TGTGCCAGCACCTCCGCGGGGAGCACTGAAGCTTTCTTT
TRBV10-3	NA	TRBD1	TRBJ2-7	CAISPTGNEQYF	TGTGCCATCAGTCCGACAGGGAACGAGCAGTACTTC
TRBV7-9	few	NA	TRBJ2-1	CASSSTGSYNEQFF	TGTGCCAGCAGCTCTACGGGCTCCTACAATGAGCAGTTCTTC
TRBV7-3	NA	NA	TRBJ2-2	CASSSSGSFGELFF	TGTGCCAGCAGCTCAAGCGGGTCTTTCGGGGAGCTGTTTTTT
TRBV9	NA	TRBD2	TRBJ2-2	CASSWGLAGVNTGELFF	TGTGCCAGCAGCTGGGGACTAGCGGGGGTGAACACCGGGGAGCTGTTTTTT
TRBV5-1	NA	TRBD1	TRBJ1-6	CASSPTLGQGNSPLHF	TGCGCCAGCAGCCCCACCCTCGGACAGGGAAATTCACCCCTCCACTTT
TRBV6-1	NA	TRBD2	TRBJ2-3	CASSALAGGLDTQYF	TGTGCCAGCAGTGCTCTAGCGGGAGGCTTAGATACGCAGTATTTT
TRBV6-5	NA	NA	TRBJ2-3	CASTGDTDTQYF	TGTGCCAGCACCGGGGATACAGATACGCAGTATTTT
TRBV7-8	NA	NA	TRBJ1-3	CASRSFGGQTGNTIYF	TGTGCCAGCAGGTCATTCGGGGGGCAAACTGGAAACACCATATATTTT
TRBV7-9	once	NA	TRBJ2-1	CASSLWGPRSNEQFF	TGTGCCAGCAGCTTATGGGGGCCGAGATCTAATGAGCAGTTCTTC
TRBV7-9	once	TRBD2	TRBJ2-1	CASSFAGTSGRSYNEQFF	TGTGCCAGCAGCTTCGCCGGGACTAGCGGACGAAGCTACAATGAGCAGTTCTTC
TRBV2	NA	NA	TRBJ1-1	CASSRRHPNTEAFF	TGTGCCAGCAGCCGCCGACATCCGAACACTGAAGCTTTCTTT
TRBV7-3	NA	NA	TRBJ2-3	CASSLQGPGTDTQYF	TGTGCCAGCAGCTTACAGGGACCGGGCACAGATACGCAGTATTTT
TRBV5-6	NA	NA	TRBJ2-7	CASSWRYEQYF	TGTGCCAGCAGCTGGCGTTACGAGCAGTACTTC
TRBV7-2	few	TRBD2	TRBJ2-1	CASSSTSGSGNEQFF	TGTGCCAGCAGCTCGACTAGCGGGAGTGGCAATGAGCAGTTCTTC
TRBV4-3	NA	TRBD1	TRBJ1-1	CASRPQGALNTEAFF	TGCGCCAGCAGGCCGCAGGGGGCGCTGAACACTGAAGCTTTCTTT
TRBV7-3	NA	NA	TRBJ2-5	CASSRNRQETQYF	TGTGCCAGCAGCCGAAATCGACAGGAGACCCAGTACTTC
TRBV7-9	NA	NA	TRBJ1-5	CASSLDPGRSYQPQHF	TGTGCCAGCAGCTTAGACCCAGGAAGATCGTATCAGCCCCAGCATTTT
TRBV19	NA	NA	TRBJ1-1	CASSGRYRADTEAFF	TGTGCCAGTAGTGGGAGGTATAGGGCGGACACTGAAGCTTTCTTT
TRBV5-1	few	TRBD1	TRBJ1-1	CASSWGQGMATEAFF	TGCGCCAGCAGCTGGGGACAGGGGATGGCCACTGAAGCTTTCTTT
TRBV5-6	NA	TRBD1	TRBJ2-5	CASSLVGQGAAETQYF	TGTGCCAGCAGCTTGGTGGGACAGGGGGCCGCGGAGACCCAGTACTTC
TRBV29-1	once	NA	TRBJ2-3	CSVVAGSTDTQYF	TGCAGCGTTGTGGCAGGGAGCACAGATACGCAGTATTTT
TRBV6-1	NA	NA	TRBJ2-7	CASSATPPYEQYF	TGTGCCAGCAGTGCGACGCCCCCCTACGAGCAGTACTTC
TRBV7-3	NA	NA	TRBJ2-7	CASSLDTYEQYF	TGTGCCAGCAGCTTAGACACTTACGAGCAGTACTTC
TRBV19	NA	TRBD2	TRBJ2-3	CASSRVAGMGTDTQYF	TGTGCCAGTAGTAGGGTAGCGGGTATGGGGACAGATACGCAGTATTTT
TRBV5-1	NA	NA	TRBJ2-1	CASSGRLNNEQFF	TGCGCCAGCAGCGGAAGACTTAACAATGAGCAGTTCTTC
TRBV5-1	NA	TRBD1	TRBJ2-7	CASSVIPGQGAYEQYF	TGCGCCAGCAGCGTTATACCGGGACAGGGGGCCTACGAGCAGTACTTC
TRBV27	NA	NA	TRBJ2-1	CASSSLRGVMFF	TGTGCCAGCAGTTCCCTCCGCGGTGTCATGTTCTTC